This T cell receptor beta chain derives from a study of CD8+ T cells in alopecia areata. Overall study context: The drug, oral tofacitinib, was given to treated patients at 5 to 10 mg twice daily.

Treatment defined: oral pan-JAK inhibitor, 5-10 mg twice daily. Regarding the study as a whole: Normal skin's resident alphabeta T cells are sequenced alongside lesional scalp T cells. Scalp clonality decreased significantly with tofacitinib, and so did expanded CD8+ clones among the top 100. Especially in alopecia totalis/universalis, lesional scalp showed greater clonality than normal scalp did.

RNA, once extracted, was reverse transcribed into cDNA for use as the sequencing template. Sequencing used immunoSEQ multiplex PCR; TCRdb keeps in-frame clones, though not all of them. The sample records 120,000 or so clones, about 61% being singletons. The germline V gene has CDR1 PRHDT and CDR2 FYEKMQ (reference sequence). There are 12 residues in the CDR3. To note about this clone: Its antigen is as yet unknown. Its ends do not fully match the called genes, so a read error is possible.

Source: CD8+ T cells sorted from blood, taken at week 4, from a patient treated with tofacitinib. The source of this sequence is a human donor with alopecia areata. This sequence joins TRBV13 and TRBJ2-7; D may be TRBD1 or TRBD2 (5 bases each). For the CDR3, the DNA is TGTGCCAGCAGCCTAGGGACCGGGGAGCAGTACTTC. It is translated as CASSLGTGEQYF.